What follows are 5 T cell receptor beta chains derived from one specimen sequenced in a study of shared T cell receptors in the human thymus. Assay used: immunoSEQ multiplex PCR; TCRdb lists only in-frame clones, some missing. Seen here are 630,000 or so clones, more than 70% observed once, and the top ten hold roughly 0.0089%. These same records also appear under a second study, on human thymus T cells.

Sequenced input: thymocytes. Every receptor here comes from a boy younger than two with a congenital heart defect.

A word on this clone: Other nucleotide sequences from this sample produce the same CDR3. The chain employs TRBV20-1 and TRBJ2-7; no firm D call. The CDR3 length is 10 residues. V was shortened by 3 bases and J by 4 bases, with 4 bases between the two germline ends. Germline CDR1 and CDR2: DFQATT and SNEGSKA (reference sequence). The CDR3 coding sequence is TGCAGTGCTAGTTATTACGAGCAGTACTTC. This encodes CSASYYEQYF.

V usage is TRBV6-5 and J usage is TRBJ1-3, with D perhaps TRBD1 (5 bases). Between the trimmed V and J ends, which lost 5 bases and 1 base, there was a span of 9 bases. Germline V CDR1 and CDR2: MNHEY, SVGAGI. CDR3 length: 14 residues. The CDR3, as DNA: TGTGCCAGCAGTGAACCAGGGTCTGGAAACACCATATATTTT. It is translated as CASSEPGSGNTIYF.

V and J are TRBV28 and TRBJ1-5, with 7 bases matching TRBD1. The CDR3 has 18 amino acids. The V segment lost 7 bases and the J segment 1 base; nucleotides outside the gene matches: 16. Germline V gene data show CDR1 as MDHEN and CDR2 as SYDVKM. As DNA, the CDR3 is TGTGCCAGCATCTACCGGGACAGTGTCGGTATAAGCAATCAGCCCCAGCATTTT. It encodes CASIYRDSVGISNQPQHF.

The chain has TRBV7-8 and TRBJ1-5; 7 bases align to TRBD1. CDR1 and CDR2 (germline): SGHVS, FQNEAQ. This CDR3 has 17 residues. V was clipped by 4 bases and J by 3 bases; unmatched bases: 12. The CDR3 sequence is CASSSTTTGQNNQPQHF. In DNA, the CDR3 is TGTGCCAGCAGCTCGACAACGACGGGACAGAACAATCAGCCCCAGCATTTT. Complete variable domain (other parts from reference TRBV7-8 and TRBJ1-5): GAGVSQSPRYKVAKRGQDVALRCDPISGHVSLFWYQQALGQGPEFLTYFQNEAQLDKSGLPSDRFFAERPEGSVSTLKIQRTQQEDSAVYLCASSSTTTGQNNQPQHFGDGTRLSIL.

V and J are TRBV10-3 and TRBJ1-5; perhaps TRBD1 as D (5 bases). Trimming cost V 10 bases and J 8 bases, with 12 bases left between them. This CDR3 is 11 amino acids long. CDR1 and CDR2 from the germline V gene are ENHRY and SYGVKD. Here the CDR3 reads CATGVSEPQHF. Here the CDR3 DNA reads TGTGCCACGGGGGTTTCGGAGCCCCAGCATTTT.